This T cell receptor beta chain was sequenced in a study of blood T cell repertoires in COVID-19. V gave up 4 bases and J gave up 4 bases, with 11 bases separating them. This CDR3 is 13 amino acids long. From germline, CDR1 is SGHRS and CDR2 YFSETQ. Generated by immunoSEQ multiplex PCR, the TCRdb table keeps only in-frame clones and is missing some. The profile shows roughly 64,000 clones, around 85% of them singletons. Source material: peripheral blood. The genes are TRBV5-1 and TRBJ1-1, with D maybe TRBD1 (5 bases). This receptor was identified in a man aged 35-49 years with acute or convalescent COVID-19. The CDR3 region has the DNA TGCGCCAGCAGCCCCGCAGGGCGCACTGAAGCTTTCTTT. This codes for CASSPAGRTEAFF.